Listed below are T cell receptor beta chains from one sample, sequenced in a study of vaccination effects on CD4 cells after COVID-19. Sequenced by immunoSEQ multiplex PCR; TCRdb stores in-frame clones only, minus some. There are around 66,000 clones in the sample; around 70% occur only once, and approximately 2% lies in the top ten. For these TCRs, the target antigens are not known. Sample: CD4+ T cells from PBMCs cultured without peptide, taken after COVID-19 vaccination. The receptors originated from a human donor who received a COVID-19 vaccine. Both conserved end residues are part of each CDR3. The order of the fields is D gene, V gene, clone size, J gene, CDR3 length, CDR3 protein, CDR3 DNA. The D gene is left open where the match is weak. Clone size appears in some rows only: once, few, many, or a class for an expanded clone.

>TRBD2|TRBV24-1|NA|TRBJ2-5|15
CATSDGRGFQETQYF
TGTGCCACCAGTGATGGGCGGGGGTTCCAAGAGACCCAGTACTTC
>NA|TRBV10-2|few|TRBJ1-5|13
CASTALSNQPQHF
TGCGCCAGCACTGCCCTTAGCAATCAGCCCCAGCATTTT
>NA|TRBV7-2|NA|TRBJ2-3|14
CASSAGRLADTQYF
TGTGCCAGCAGCGCGGGACGGCTAGCCGATACGCAGTATTTT
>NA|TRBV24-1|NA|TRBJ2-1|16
CATSDNRAETYNEQFF
TGTGCCACCAGTGATAACCGGGCAGAGACCTACAATGAGCAGTTCTTC
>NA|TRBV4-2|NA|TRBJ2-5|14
CASSLLRADETQYF
TGTGCCAGCAGCCTCCTTAGGGCAGACGAGACCCAGTACTTC
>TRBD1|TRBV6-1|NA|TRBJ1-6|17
CASSVPQGRNYNSPLHF
TGTGCCAGCAGTGTTCCACAGGGGAGAAACTATAATTCACCCCTCCACTTT
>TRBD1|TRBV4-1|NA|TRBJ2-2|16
CASSHVRGPDTGELFF
TGCGCCAGCAGCCACGTCAGGGGGCCGGACACCGGGGAGCTGTTTTTT
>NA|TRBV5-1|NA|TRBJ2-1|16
CASSLVVQGSYNEQFF
TGCGCCAGCAGCTTGGTTGTCCAGGGTTCCTACAATGAGCAGTTCTTC
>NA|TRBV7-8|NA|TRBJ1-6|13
CASSFTGNSPLHF
TGTGCCAGCAGCTTTACCGGGAATTCACCCCTCCACTTT
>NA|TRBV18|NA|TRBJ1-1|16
CASSPLGSGGDTEAFF
TGTGCCAGCTCACCACTGGGGTCGGGCGGCGACACTGAAGCTTTCTTT
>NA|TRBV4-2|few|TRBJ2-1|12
CASSHERTEQFF
TGTGCCAGCAGCCATGAGAGGACCGAGCAGTTCTTC
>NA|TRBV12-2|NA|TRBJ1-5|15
CASRLAGTGNQPQHF
TGTGCAAGTCGCTTAGCGGGGACGGGCAATCAGCCCCAGCATTTT
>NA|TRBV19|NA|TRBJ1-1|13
CASSIGVGTEAFF
TGTGCCAGTAGTATTGGGGTAGGCACTGAAGCTTTCTTT
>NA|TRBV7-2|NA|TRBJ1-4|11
CASGTAGKLFF
TGTGCCAGCGGCACAGCAGGAAAACTGTTTTTT
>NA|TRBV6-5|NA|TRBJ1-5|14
CASSYSGRNQPQHF
TGTGCCAGCAGTTACTCGGGACGTAATCAGCCCCAGCATTTT
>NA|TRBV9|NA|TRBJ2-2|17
CASRPFSSASNTGELFF
TGTGCCAGCAGACCCTTTAGTTCGGCCTCGAACACCGGGGAGCTGTTTTTT
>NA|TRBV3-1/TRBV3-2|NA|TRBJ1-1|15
CASSSPWAVNTEAFF
TGTGCCAGCAGCTCCCCTTGGGCGGTGAACACTGAAGCTTTCTTT
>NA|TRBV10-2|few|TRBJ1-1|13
CASRGDGGTEAFF
TGCGCCAGCAGGGGGGACGGTGGGACTGAAGCTTTCTTT
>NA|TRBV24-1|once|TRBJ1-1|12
CATSDPLGAAFF
TGTGCCACCAGTGACCCCTTAGGTGCGGCTTTCTTT
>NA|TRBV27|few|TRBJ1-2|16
CASTPPPTREAYGYTF
TGTGCCAGCACCCCACCCCCCACCAGGGAGGCCTATGGCTACACCTTC
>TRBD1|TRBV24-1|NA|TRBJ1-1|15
CATRGTGPMNTEAFF
TGTGCCACCAGGGGGACAGGGCCGATGAACACTGAAGCTTTCTTT
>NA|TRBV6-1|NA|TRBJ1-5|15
CASSEHWSSNQPQHF
TGTGCCAGCAGTGAACACTGGAGTTCGAATCAGCCCCAGCATTTT